This T cell receptor (beta chain) was sequenced for a study of vaccination effects on CD4 cells after COVID-19. V lost 4 bases to trimming and J lost 4 bases, with 13 bases between them. The CDR3 runs to 14 residues. Germline CDR1 is SQVTM and CDR2 is ANQGSEA. On this clone: Its antigen is still unknown.

When around nine days of culture had elapsed, CD4+ T cells were isolated. The vaccine given was either BNT162b2 or mRNA-1273, in two doses. Some clones are missing from TCRdb's copy, which holds only in-frame ones; the method was immunoSEQ multiplex PCR. The table includes more than 60,000 clones, around two thirds detected once. This chain uses TRBV29-1 with TRBJ1-4, with D perhaps TRBD1 (6 bases). This sample comprised CD4+ T cells from PBMCs cultured without peptide, obtained after COVID-19 vaccination. This TCR derives from a human donor who received a COVID-19 vaccine. CDR3: CSVGGQPSNEKLFF. The CDR3 nucleotides are TGCAGCGTTGGAGGACAGCCAAGTAATGAAAAACTGTTTTTT.